This T cell receptor beta chain was identified during a study of blood T cell repertoires in COVID-19. Study-wide context: Nucleic acid was either cDNA or gDNA, and it came from T cells, B-cell-depleted T cells, or PBMCs.

Germline V gives CDR1 SGHVS, CDR2 FQNEAQ. The CDR3 has 13 amino acids. Between the trimmed V and J ends, which lost 1 base and 11 bases, there was a span of 14 bases. Authors' methods: From reference gene primer amplification, estimates of nucleated cell counts were derived. TCRdb keeps only in-frame clones here, not all; method: immunoSEQ multiplex PCR. V and J calls and clone size are as listed in that table; D and trimming were resolved from the DNA. The sample shows 250,000 or so clones, roughly four fifths of them seen only once. The specimen was peripheral blood. The chain is built from TRBV7-8 and TRBJ1-1; D remains unclear. The TCR originated in a woman between 65 and 79 years old with acute or convalescent COVID-19. CDR3 sequence reads: CASSLGVLMEAFF. Written as DNA, the CDR3 is TGTGCCAGCAGCTTAGGGGTCTTAATGGAGGCTTTCTTT.